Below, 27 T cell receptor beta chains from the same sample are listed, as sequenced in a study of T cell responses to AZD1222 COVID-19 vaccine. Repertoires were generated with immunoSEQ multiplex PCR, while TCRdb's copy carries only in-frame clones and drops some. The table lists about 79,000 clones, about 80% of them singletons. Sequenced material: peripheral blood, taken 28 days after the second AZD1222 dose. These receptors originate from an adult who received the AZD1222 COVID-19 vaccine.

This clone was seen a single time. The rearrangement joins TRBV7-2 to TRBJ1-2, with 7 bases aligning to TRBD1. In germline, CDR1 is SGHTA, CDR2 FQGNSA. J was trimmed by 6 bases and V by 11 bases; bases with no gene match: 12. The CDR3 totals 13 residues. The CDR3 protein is CAGRPGQLDGYTF. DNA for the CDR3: TGTGCCGGTCGACCGGGACAGCTGGATGGCTACACCTTC.

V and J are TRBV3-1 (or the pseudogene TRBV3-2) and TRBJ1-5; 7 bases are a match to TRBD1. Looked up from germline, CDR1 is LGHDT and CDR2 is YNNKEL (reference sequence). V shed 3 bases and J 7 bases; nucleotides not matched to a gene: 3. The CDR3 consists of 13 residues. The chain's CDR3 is CASSHQGGQPQHF. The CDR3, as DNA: TGTGCCAGCAGCCACCAGGGGGGACAGCCCCAGCATTTT.

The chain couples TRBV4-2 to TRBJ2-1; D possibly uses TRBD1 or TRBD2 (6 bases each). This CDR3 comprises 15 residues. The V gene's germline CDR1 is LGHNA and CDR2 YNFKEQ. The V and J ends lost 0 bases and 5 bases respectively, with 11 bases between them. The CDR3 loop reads CASSQDTGAHNEQFF. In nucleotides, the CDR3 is TGTGCCAGCAGCCAAGATACGGGGGCGCACAATGAGCAGTTCTTC.

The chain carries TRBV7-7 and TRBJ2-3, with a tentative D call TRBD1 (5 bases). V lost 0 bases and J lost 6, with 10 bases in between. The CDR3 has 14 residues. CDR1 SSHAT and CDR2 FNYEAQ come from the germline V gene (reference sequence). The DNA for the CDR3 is TGTGCCAGCAGCTTAGCTAGTAGGGGCGATACGCAGTATTTT. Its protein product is CASSLASRGDTQYF.

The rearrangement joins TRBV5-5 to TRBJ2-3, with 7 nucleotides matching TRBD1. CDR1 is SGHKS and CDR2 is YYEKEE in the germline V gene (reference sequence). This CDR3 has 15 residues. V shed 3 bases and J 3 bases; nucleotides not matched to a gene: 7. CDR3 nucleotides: TGTGCCAGCAGCTACCGGGACAGAATAACAGATACGCAGTATTTT. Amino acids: CASSYRDRITDTQYF.

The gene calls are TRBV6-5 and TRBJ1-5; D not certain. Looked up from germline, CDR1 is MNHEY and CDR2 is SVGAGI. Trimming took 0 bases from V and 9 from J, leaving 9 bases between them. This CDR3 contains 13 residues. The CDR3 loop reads CASSYSALWPQHF. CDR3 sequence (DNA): TGTGCCAGCAGTTACTCGGCCCTTTGGCCCCAGCATTTT.

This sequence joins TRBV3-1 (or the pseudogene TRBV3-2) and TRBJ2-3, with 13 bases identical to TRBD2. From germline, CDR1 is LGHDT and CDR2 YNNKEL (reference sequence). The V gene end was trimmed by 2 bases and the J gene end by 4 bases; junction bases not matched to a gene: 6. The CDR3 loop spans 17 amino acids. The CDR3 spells CASSQNPLAGGSDTQYF. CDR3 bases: TGTGCCAGCAGCCAAAATCCACTAGCGGGAGGGTCAGATACGCAGTATTTT.

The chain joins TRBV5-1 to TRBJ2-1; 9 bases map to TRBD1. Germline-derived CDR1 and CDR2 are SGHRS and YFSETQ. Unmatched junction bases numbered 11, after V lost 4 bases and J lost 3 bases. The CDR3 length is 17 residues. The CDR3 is CASSVRLGTGHYNEQFF. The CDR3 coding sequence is TGCGCCAGCAGCGTTAGGCTCGGGACAGGGCACTACAATGAGCAGTTCTTC.

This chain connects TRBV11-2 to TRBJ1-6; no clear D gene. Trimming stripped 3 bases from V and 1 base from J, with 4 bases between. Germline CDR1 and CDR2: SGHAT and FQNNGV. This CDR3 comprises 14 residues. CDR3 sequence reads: CASSLGSYNSPLHF. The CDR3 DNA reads TGTGCCAGCAGCTTGGGATCCTATAATTCACCCCTCCACTTT.

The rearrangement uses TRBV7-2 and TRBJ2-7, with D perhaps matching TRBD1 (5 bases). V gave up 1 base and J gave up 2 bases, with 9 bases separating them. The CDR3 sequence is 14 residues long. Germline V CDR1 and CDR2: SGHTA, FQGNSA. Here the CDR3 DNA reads TGTGCCAGCAGCTTAGGCCAGGGAACCTACGAGCAGTACTTC. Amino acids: CASSLGQGTYEQYF.

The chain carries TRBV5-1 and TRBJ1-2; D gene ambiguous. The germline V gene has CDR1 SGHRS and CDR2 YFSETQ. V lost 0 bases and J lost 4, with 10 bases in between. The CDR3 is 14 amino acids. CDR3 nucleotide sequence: TGCGCCAGCAGCTTGGCCGGAGAATCCTATGGCTACACCTTC. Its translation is CASSLAGESYGYTF. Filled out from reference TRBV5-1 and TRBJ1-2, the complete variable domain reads KAGVTQTPRYLIKTRGQQVTLSCSPISGHRSVSWYQQTPGQGLQFLFEYFSETQRNKGNFPGRFSGRQFSNSRSEMNVSTLELGDSALYLCASSLAGESYGYTFGSGTRLTVV.

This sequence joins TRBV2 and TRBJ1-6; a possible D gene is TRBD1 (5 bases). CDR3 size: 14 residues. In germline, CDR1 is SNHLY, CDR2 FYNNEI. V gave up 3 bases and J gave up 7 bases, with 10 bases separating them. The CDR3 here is CASSEMGRNSPLHF. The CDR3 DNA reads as TGTGCCAGCAGTGAGATGGGGCGCAATTCACCCCTCCACTTT.

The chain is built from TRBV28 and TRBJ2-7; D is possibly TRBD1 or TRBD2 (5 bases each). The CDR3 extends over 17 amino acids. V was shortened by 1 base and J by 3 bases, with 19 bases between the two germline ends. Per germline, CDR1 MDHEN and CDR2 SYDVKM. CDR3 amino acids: CASSLLIGTAYNYEQYF. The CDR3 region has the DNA TGTGCCAGCAGTTTATTAATCGGGACGGCCTACAACTACGAGCAGTACTTC. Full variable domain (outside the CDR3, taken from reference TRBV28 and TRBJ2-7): DVKVTQSSRYLVKRTGEKVFLECVQDMDHENMFWYRQDPGLGLRLIYFSYDVKMKEKGDIPEGYSVSREKKERFSLILESASTNQTSMYLCASSLLIGTAYNYEQYFGPGTRLTVT.

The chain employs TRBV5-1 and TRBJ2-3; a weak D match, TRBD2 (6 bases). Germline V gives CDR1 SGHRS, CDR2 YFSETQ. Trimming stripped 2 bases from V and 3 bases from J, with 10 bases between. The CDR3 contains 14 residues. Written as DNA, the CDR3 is TGCGCCAGCAGCTTTGGGGGGAGAACAGATACGCAGTATTTT. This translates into CASSFGGRTDTQYF. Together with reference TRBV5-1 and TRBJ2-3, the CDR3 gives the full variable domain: KAGVTQTPRYLIKTRGQQVTLSCSPISGHRSVSWYQQTPGQGLQFLFEYFSETQRNKGNFPGRFSGRQFSNSRSEMNVSTLELGDSALYLCASSFGGRTDTQYFGPGTRLTVL.

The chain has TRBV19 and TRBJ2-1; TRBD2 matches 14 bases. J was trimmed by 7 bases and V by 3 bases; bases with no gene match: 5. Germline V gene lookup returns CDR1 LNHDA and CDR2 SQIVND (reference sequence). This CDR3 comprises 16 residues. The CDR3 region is CASSIRLAGGQNEQFF. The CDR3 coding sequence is TGTGCCAGTAGTATCAGACTAGCGGGAGGGCAGAATGAGCAGTTCTTC.

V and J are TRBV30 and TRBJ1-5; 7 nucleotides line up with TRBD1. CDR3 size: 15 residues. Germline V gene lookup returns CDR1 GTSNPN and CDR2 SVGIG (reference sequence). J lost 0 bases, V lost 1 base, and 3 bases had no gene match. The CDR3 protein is CAWSAQGVSNQPQHF. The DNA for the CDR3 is TGTGCCTGGAGTGCCCAGGGGGTTAGCAATCAGCCCCAGCATTTT.

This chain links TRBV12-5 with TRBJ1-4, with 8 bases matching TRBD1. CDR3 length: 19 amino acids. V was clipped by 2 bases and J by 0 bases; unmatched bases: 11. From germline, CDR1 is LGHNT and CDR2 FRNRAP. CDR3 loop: CASGLWVRQGPSTNEKLFF. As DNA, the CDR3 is TGTGCTAGTGGTTTGTGGGTTAGACAGGGGCCATCAACTAATGAAAAACTGTTTTTT.

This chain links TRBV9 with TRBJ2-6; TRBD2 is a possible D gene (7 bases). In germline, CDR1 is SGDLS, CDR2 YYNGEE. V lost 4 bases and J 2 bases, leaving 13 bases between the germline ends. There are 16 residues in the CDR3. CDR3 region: CASSTRRGPGANVLTF. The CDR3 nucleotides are TGTGCCAGCAGCACACGGCGGGGGCCTGGGGCCAACGTCCTGACTTTC.

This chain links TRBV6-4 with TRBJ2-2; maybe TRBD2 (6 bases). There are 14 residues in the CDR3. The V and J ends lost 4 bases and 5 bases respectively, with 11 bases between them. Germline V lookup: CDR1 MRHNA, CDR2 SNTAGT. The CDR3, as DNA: TGTGCCAGCAGTGGCGGGACGGAGACCGGGGAGCTGTTTTTT. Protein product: CASSGGTETGELFF.

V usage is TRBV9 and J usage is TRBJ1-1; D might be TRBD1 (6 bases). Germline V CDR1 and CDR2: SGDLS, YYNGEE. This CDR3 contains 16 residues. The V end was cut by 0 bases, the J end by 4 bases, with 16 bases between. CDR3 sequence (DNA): TGTGCCAGCAGCGTAGAACCACAGGGTAAAAGCACTGAAGCTTTCTTT. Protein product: CASSVEPQGKSTEAFF. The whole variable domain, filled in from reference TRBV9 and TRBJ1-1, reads DSGVTQTPKHLITATGQRVTLRCSPRSGDLSVYWYQQSLDQGLQFLIQYYNGEERAKGNILERFSAQQFPDLHSELNLSSLELGDSALYFCASSVEPQGKSTEAFFGQGTRLTVV.

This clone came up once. The CDR3 here is CATSDPNRAEKLFF. DNA for the CDR3: TGTGCCACCAGTGACCCTAACAGGGCTGAAAAACTGTTTTTT. The V gene is TRBV24-1, the J gene TRBJ1-4; D possibly corresponds to TRBD1 (6 bases). Trimming removed 4 bases at V and 7 bases at J, with 12 bases between. Germline CDR1 reads KGHDR; CDR2 reads SFDVKD. The CDR3 runs 14 residues.

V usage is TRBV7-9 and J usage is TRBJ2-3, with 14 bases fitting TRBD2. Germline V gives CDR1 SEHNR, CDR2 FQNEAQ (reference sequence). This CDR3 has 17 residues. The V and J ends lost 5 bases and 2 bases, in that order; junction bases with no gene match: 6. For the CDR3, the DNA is TGTGCCAGCAGCCCCCGGACTAGCGGGAGGAACACAGATACGCAGTATTTT. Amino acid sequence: CASSPRTSGRNTDTQYF.

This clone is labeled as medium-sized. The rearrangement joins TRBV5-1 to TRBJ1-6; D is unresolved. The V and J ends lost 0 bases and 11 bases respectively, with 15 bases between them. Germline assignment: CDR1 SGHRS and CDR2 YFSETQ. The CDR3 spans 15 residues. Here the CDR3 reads CASSLDGGFNPPLHF. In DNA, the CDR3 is TGCGCCAGCAGCTTGGATGGAGGGTTCAATCCACCCCTCCACTTT.

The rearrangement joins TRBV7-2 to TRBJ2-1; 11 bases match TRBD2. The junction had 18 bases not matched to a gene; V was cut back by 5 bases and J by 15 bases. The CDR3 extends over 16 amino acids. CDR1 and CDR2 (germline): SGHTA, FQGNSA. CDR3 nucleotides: TGTGCCAGCAGCCCCTCCCCGGGACTAGCGGTTGAAGAGGGGTTCTTC. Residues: CASSPSPGLAVEEGFF.

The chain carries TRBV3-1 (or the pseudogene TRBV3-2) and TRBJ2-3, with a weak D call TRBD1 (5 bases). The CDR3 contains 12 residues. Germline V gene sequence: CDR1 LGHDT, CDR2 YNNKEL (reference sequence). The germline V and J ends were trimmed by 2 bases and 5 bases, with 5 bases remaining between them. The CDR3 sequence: CASSQQGDTQYF. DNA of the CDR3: TGTGCCAGCAGCCAACAGGGAGATACGCAGTATTTT.

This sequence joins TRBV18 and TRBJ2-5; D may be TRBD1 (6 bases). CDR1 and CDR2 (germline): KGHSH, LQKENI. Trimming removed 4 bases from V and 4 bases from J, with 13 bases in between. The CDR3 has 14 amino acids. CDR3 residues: CASSLLPGAETQYF. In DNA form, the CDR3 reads TGTGCCAGCTCACTACTCCCAGGGGCAGAGACCCAGTACTTC.

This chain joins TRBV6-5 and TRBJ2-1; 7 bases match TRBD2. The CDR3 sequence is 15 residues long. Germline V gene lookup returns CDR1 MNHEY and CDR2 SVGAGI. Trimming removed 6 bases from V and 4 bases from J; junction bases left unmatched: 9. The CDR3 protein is CASRPGLGGYNEQFF. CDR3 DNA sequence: TGTGCCAGCAGACCCGGACTGGGGGGGTACAATGAGCAGTTCTTC.